What follows describes a single TCR beta chain. The table lists this clonotype with many counts. It has no known antigen specificity. Base qualities were left out, and no much larger clone turns up one base away. Including cysteine and phenylalanine, the CDR3 has 18 amino acids. Here the CDR3 DNA is all that survives: 54 bases in frame from base 1. According to the germline V gene, CDR1 reads SGHTA and CDR2 reads FQGTGA. Trimming takes 10 bases off V and 4 bases off J; junction bases not matched to a gene: 17. The data are from a study of T cell repertoires in cytomegalovirus infection (dated by TCRdb to the late 2010s). Turning to the overall study: Donor HLA type was relevant to the analysis, as public TCR beta signatures indicated carriage of CMV infection together with the matching HLA type. What the research found in general, with its limitations: The ex vivo response was dominated by HLA-C-restricted CMV-specific TCR beta clonotypes, which also provided the single most frequent clonotype in two of eight donors. In both this cohort and an independent cohort of more than 350 donors, the cumulative frequency of public TCR beta family members distinguished carriers of CMV infection plus the relevant HLA type.

Sequencing instrument: Illumina HiSeq 1500. Using fastp at Q25 and MiXCR, TCRdb reprocessed the public reads and kept productive beta chains. Rows with one shared CDR3 protein collapse into an entry with the most common genes and DNA. Within this sample are hundreds of thousands of distinct CDR3 sequences, with around 11% of them counted one time only. Roughly 10% of the sample belongs to the ten largest clones. The rearranged segments are TRBV7-3 and TRBJ2-2, with 11 bases in between that match TRBD2. Source material: PBMCs. The TCR was taken from a human donor in good health (CMV status not recorded). Some clones in this sample may be carry-over from other donors' samples. The CDR3 protein sequence reads: CATTSLGTSGGVTGELFF. Read as DNA, the sequence is TGTGCCACCACAAGCTTGGGTACTAGCGGGGGAGTCACCGGGGAGCTGTTTTTT.